The clone carrying this T cell receptor (beta chain) has a handful of counts. The data belong to a study of blood T cell repertoires in COVID-19. The repertoire was sequenced with immunoSEQ multiplex PCR; TCRdb's copy has only in-frame clones and lacks some. The sample lists roughly 150,000 clones; around 90% were seen once. CDR3 size: 12 residues. CDR1 is KGHSH, CDR2 LQKENI, per germline. Trimming took off 0 bases at V and 11 bases at J, with 10 bases between the two ends. The V call is TRBV18, the J call TRBJ1-1; D gene unclear. The sequence came from a woman aged 40 to 50 who had been exposed to COVID-19. Specimen: PBMCs or T cells enriched from blood (not recorded which). CDR3 sequence (DNA): TGTGCCAGCTCACCACCGTCAGGTAGGGCTTTCTTT. Translated: CASSPPSGRAFF. Full variable domain (rest looked up from reference TRBV18 and TRBJ1-1): NAGVMQNPRHLVRRRGQEARLRCSPMKGHSHVYWYRQLPEEGLKFMVYLQKENIIDESGMPKERFSAEFPKEGPSILRIQQVVRGDSAAYFCASSPPSGRAFFGQGTRLTVV.